This T cell receptor (beta chain) was sequenced in a study of blood T cell repertoires in COVID-19. As for the study in general: Samples representing acute and convalescent COVID-19 were sourced from the United States, Italy and Spain. T cells, B-cell-depleted T cells, or PBMCs provided the cDNA or gDNA that served as material.

This clone has only one observation. Clones were read by immunoSEQ multiplex PCR, and TCRdb kept only the in-frame ones, dropping some. The table includes fewer than 300,000 clones, around 82% detected once. Germline V lookup: CDR1 MDHEN, CDR2 SYDVKM. The V and J ends lost 4 bases and 1 base respectively, with 7 bases between them. This CDR3 region has 13 residues. The rearrangement uses TRBV28 and TRBJ1-1; tentative D call: TRBD1 (6 bases). Sequencing was performed on peripheral blood. This sequence originates from a woman aged 45-59 years who had recovered from COVID-19. DNA for the CDR3: TGTGCCAGCAGTTCGACAGGGAACACTGAAGCTTTCTTT. Translated: CASSSTGNTEAFF.